This T cell receptor beta chain was documented in a study of cytomegalovirus exposure and HLA in healthy donors. From germline, CDR1 is MNHNY and CDR2 SVGAGI (reference sequence). J gave up 4 bases and V 7 bases, and 8 bases lay outside the gene matches. This CDR3 has 14 residues. Using immunoSEQ multiplex PCR, the repertoire was profiled, and TCRdb retains in-frame clones only, with some absent. The sample contains around 60,000 clones, almost 97% of which appear only once. As regards this clone: Its target is not known.

Study conclusions and caveats: CMV antigen specificity was confirmed in vitro for three CMV-associated chains. The tendency of first-cohort TCR clusters to co-occur in the 120 validation repertoires was the finding of a later analysis. Despite most TCR sequences being rare, some public TCRs occurred in many donors.

The TCR sequence derives from a woman aged 18-29 years in good health and CMV-seronegative. Sequences were obtained from PBMCs. The chain combines TRBV6-6 with TRBJ1-2; 8 bases match TRBD1. The CDR3 loop reads CASNQNTGGYGYTF. CDR3 nucleotides: TGTGCCAGCAACCAAAACACAGGGGGCTATGGCTACACCTTC.